This TCR beta chain was identified during a study of blood T cell repertoires in COVID-19. Sequencing used immunoSEQ multiplex PCR; TCRdb keeps in-frame clones, though not all of them. In the table there are some 260,000 clones, around 89% of which are singletons. The CDR3 is 16 amino acids. The V gene end was trimmed by 5 bases and the J gene end by 0 bases; junction bases not matched to a gene: 7. Germline CDR1 SGHVS, CDR2 FNYEAQ. The source of this sequence is a woman younger than 45 with COVID-19, enrolled during active disease. Sequencing input: peripheral blood. This chain joins TRBV7-6 and TRBJ1-3; 7 positions match TRBD1. CDR3 in DNA: TGTGCCAGCAGCCCGACAGGGCTGAGCTCTGGAAACACCATATATTTT. Translation: CASSPTGLSSGNTIYF.